This T cell receptor (beta chain) emerged from a study of vaccination and CD4 T cells after COVID-19. On the study more broadly: Stimulation of cells relied on overlapping spike peptides derived from SARS-CoV-2, HCoV-NL63, HCoV-OC43 and HCoV-229E.

Treatment given: roughly ten-day PBMC culture with coronavirus spike peptide pools or control peptides (ViraFEST assay). Scientists ran DNA taken from cultured CD4+ T cells through the Oncomine TCR Beta short-read assay for sequencing. TCRdb processed the PCR reads anew with MiXCR; each CDR3 protein has one entry. Found here are over 8,500 distinct CDR3 sequences, about two thirds of them singletons; the top ten hold around 9%. Concerning this clonotype itself: Its antigen is not known.

From germline, CDR1 is SGHTA and CDR2 FQGTGA. This CDR3 region has 16 residues. V shed 6 bases and J 5 bases; nucleotides not matched to a gene: 8. Source: CD4+ T cells from blood, cultured in vitro, taken before SARS-CoV-2 vaccination. This chain uses TRBV7-3 with TRBJ2-5; 14 nucleotides line up with TRBD2. The sequence came from a human donor who had recovered from COVID-19. The DNA of the CDR3 is TGTGCCAGCAGTCCGACTAGCGGGAGGGCCGGTGAGACCCAGTACTTC. Translation: CASSPTSGRAGETQYF.